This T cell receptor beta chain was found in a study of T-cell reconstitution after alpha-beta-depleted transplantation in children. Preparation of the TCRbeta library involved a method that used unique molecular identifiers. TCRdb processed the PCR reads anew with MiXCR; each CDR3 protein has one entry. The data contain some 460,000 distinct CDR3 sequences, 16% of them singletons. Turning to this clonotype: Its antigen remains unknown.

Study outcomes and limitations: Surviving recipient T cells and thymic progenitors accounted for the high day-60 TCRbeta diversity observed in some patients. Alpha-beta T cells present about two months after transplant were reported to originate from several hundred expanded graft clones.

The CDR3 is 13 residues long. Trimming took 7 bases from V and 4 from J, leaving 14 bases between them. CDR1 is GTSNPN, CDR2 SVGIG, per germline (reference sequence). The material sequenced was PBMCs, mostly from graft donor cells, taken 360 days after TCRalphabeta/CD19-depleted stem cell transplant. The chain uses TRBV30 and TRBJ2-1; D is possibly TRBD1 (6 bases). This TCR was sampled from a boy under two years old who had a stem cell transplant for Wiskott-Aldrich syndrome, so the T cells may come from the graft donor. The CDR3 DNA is TGTGCCTCCCTGACAGGAGAGTACAATGAGCAGTTCTTC. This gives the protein CASLTGEYNEQFF.